This T cell receptor (beta chain) was observed in a study of PD-L1 blockade in urothelial cancer. Looking at the study overall: Patients previously received 0 to 3 chemotherapy regimens.

This CDR3 region has 16 residues. Germline CDR1 is SGHRS and CDR2 is YFSETQ. V dropped 0 bases and J dropped 1; count of bases not matched to a gene: 5. This clone was seen once. The protocol was immunoSEQ multiplex PCR, while the TCRdb copy is restricted to in-frame clones and leaves out a portion. The table shows approximately 120,000 clones, with 86% occurring only once. Time point defined: peripheral blood 6 weeks after treatment start. Patients had urothelial carcinoma that was locally advanced or metastatic. For each patient, 1 to 8 samples were obtained, pretreatment and on-treatment. Specimen: PBMCs, collected around atezolizumab (anti-PD-L1) treatment. The genes are TRBV5-1 and TRBJ1-1; 8 bases align to TRBD1. This sequence originates from a man aged 50-59 years with urothelial cancer. Here the CDR3 reads CASSLGTGMANTEAFF. The CDR3, as DNA: TGCGCCAGCAGCTTGGGGACAGGGATGGCGAACACTGAAGCTTTCTTT.